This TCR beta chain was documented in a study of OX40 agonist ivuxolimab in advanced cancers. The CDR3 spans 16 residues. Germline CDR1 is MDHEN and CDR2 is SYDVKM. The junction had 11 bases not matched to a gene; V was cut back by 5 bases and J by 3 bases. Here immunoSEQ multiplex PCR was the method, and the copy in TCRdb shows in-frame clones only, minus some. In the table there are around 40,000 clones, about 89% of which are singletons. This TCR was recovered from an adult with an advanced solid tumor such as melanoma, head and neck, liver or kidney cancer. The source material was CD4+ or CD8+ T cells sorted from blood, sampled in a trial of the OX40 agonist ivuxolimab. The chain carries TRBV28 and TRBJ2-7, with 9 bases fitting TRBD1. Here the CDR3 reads CASSTGTGRSGYEQYF. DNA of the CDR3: TGTGCCAGCAGTACCGGGACAGGGCGCAGCGGCTACGAGCAGTACTTC.